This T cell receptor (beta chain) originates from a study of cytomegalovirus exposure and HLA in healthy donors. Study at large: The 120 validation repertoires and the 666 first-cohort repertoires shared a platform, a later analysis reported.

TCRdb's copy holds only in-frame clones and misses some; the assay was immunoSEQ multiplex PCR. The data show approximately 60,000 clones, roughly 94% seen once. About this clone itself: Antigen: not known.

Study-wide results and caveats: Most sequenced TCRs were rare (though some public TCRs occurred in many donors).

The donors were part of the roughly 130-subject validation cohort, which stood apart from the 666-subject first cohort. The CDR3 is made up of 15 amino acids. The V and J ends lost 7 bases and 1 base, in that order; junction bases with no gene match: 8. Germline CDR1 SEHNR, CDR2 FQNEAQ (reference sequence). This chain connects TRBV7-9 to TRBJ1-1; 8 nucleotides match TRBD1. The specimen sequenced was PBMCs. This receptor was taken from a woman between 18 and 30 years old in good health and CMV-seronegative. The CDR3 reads CASTTGGGRNTEAFF. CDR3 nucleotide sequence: TGTGCCAGCACCACAGGGGGGGGGCGGAACACTGAAGCTTTCTTT.